This entry lists 13 T cell receptor beta chains sequenced from one sample in a study of immune evolution from preneoplasia to lung adenocarcinoma. TCRdb's table, derived via immunoSEQ multiplex PCR, lists solely in-frame clones and lacks some. The table has about 13,000 clones, approximately 78% seen once. Material for sequencing was FFPE minimally invasive lung adenocarcinoma tissue. Source of these receptors: a person aged 70 to 85 with lung adenocarcinoma.

V and J are TRBV30 and TRBJ2-7; TRBD2 aligns across 8 bases. Germline trimming cut 4 bases from V and 2 bases from J; bases unmatched to any gene: 10. This CDR3 contains 15 residues. In germline, CDR1 is GTSNPN, CDR2 SVGIG (reference sequence). The CDR3 nucleotides are TGTGCCTGGAATCAAGGTAGCGGGGAAACCTACGAGCAGTACTTC. The encoded protein is CAWNQGSGETYEQYF.

V and J are TRBV5-4 and TRBJ1-1; 7 bases map to TRBD1. CDR1 and CDR2 from the germline V gene are SGHNT and YYREEE (reference sequence). V lost 4 bases, J lost 0 bases, and 3 bases stayed unmatched. This CDR3 is built from 14 residues. The CDR3 loop is CASSEDRVNTEAFF. CDR3 DNA sequence: TGTGCCAGCAGCGAAGACAGGGTGAACACTGAAGCTTTCTTT.

V gene TRBV9 combines with J gene TRBJ2-5, with TRBD2 matching over 9 bases. The trim removed 3 bases at V and 4 bases at J, leaving 7 bases unmatched. The CDR3 contains 15 residues. CDR1 and CDR2 (germline): SGDLS, YYNGEE. The CDR3, as DNA: TGTGCCAGCAGCGCCTTTAGCGGGGGCTCAGAGACCCAGTACTTC. This sequence encodes CASSAFSGGSETQYF.

This rearrangement joins TRBV6-5 to TRBJ1-2, with TRBD1 as a possible D gene (5 bases). V lost 0 bases and J lost 5, with 13 bases in between. From germline, CDR1 is MNHEY and CDR2 SVGAGI. This CDR3 has 15 amino acids. This chain's CDR3 is CASSYSKGAIYGYTF. CDR3 in DNA: TGTGCCAGCAGTTACTCTAAAGGGGCGATTTATGGCTACACCTTC.

CDR3 amino acids: CASSSSERAVQYF. The CDR3, as DNA: TGCGCCAGCAGCTCCTCGGAGCGGGCGGTGCAGTACTTC. J is TRBJ2-7 and V is TRBV5-1; TRBD2 is a possible D gene (6 bases). In germline, CDR1 is SGHRS, CDR2 YFSETQ. The ends were cut back, 3 bases at V and 9 bases at J, with 16 bases in the middle. This CDR3 comprises 13 residues. The variable domain in full, completed from reference TRBV5-1 and TRBJ2-7, reads KAGVTQTPRYLIKTRGQQVTLSCSPISGHRSVSWYQQTPGQGLQFLFEYFSETQRNKGNFPGRFSGRQFSNSRSEMNVSTLELGDSALYLCASSSSERAVQYFGPGTRLTVT.

The chain has TRBV7-9 and TRBJ1-6, with D hard to call. CDR1 is SEHNR, CDR2 FQNEAQ, per germline (reference sequence). V was shortened by 3 bases and J by 6 bases, with 6 bases between the two germline ends. This CDR3 spans 13 amino acids. CDR3 DNA: TGTGCCAGCAGCTTTAGTACTAATTCACCCCTCCACTTT. This encodes CASSFSTNSPLHF. Looking up the rest from reference TRBV7-9 and TRBJ1-6 gives the full variable domain: DTGVSQNPRHKITKRGQNVTFRCDPISEHNRLYWYRQTLGQGPEFLTYFQNEAQLEKSRLLSDRFSAERPKGSFSTLEIQRTEQGDSAMYLCASSFSTNSPLHFGNGTRLTVT.

In DNA form, the CDR3 reads TGTGCCAGCAGCCAATTCCGGACCGGGGAGCAGTACTTC. It translates to CASSQFRTGEQYF. This sequence joins TRBV14 and TRBJ2-7; the D is unclear. The CDR3 runs to 13 residues. Germline CDR1 is SGHDN and CDR2 is FVKESK. The V end was cut by 2 bases, the J end by 7 bases, with 12 bases between.

This clone occurred a few times. The CDR3 here is CASNEARESGELFF. The CDR3, as DNA: TGCGCCAGCAATGAGGCCCGGGAATCCGGGGAGCTGTTTTTT. V usage is TRBV5-1 and J usage is TRBJ2-2, with D maybe TRBD2 (5 bases). Deletions cut 6 bases from V and 6 bases from J, with 15 bases between. CDR1 and CDR2 (germline): SGHRS, YFSETQ. This CDR3 region has 14 residues.

The rearrangement uses TRBV11-1 and TRBJ2-3; TRBD2 is a possible D gene (5 bases). Germline V gene lookup returns CDR1 SGHAT and CDR2 FQDESV (reference sequence). This CDR3 has 15 residues. The V end was cut by 2 bases, the J end by 6 bases, with 15 bases between. The CDR3 sequence is CASSLLDSAGDTQYF. The CDR3 coding sequence is TGTGCCAGCAGCTTATTGGACTCGGCCGGGGATACGCAGTATTTT.

This chain joins TRBV5-6 and TRBJ1-6; D ambiguous. This CDR3 has 13 residues. Trimming removed 0 bases from V and 9 bases from J, with 7 bases in between. The germline V gene has CDR1 SGHDT and CDR2 YYEEEE. The CDR3 is CASSLDTFSPLHF. For the CDR3, the DNA is TGTGCCAGCAGCTTGGACACATTTTCACCCCTCCACTTT.

This clone has a single count. V usage is TRBV6-6 and J usage is TRBJ1-2; 7 bases map to TRBD1. In germline, CDR1 is MNHNY, CDR2 SVGAGI (reference sequence). The CDR3 is made up of 12 amino acids. The V segment lost 7 bases and the J segment 4 bases; nucleotides outside the gene matches: 3. DNA for the CDR3: TGTGCCAGCACCCAGGGGGGCTATGGCTACACCTTC. Encoded protein: CASTQGGYGYTF.

The chain uses TRBV28 and TRBJ2-7; 7 bases align to TRBD1. Germline V CDR1 and CDR2: MDHEN, SYDVKM. The CDR3 runs to 18 residues. The trim removed 5 bases at V and 0 bases at J, leaving 16 bases unmatched. For the CDR3, the DNA is TGTGCCAGCAGTCCAACAATTGAGACAGGGCACCGCTCCTACGAGCAGTACTTC. Its protein product is CASSPTIETGHRSYEQYF.

The gene calls are TRBV7-9 and TRBJ1-6; TRBD1 matches 7 bases. The germline V gene has CDR1 SEHNR and CDR2 FQNEAQ (reference sequence). The CDR3 is 17 residues long. J was trimmed by 4 bases and V by 5 bases; bases with no gene match: 11. CDR3 residues: CASSHWDSDLYNSPLHF. The CDR3 coding sequence is TGTGCCAGCAGCCACTGGGACAGCGATTTATATAATTCACCCCTCCACTTT.